This T cell receptor (beta chain) was identified in a study of identical twins (dated by TCRdb to 2015 to 2016). In the study overall: To test whether fetal clonotypes persist, this study deep-sequenced TCR alpha and beta repertoires from monozygotic twins, from unrelated adults of various ages, and from cord blood. To rule out contamination, the twin experiments were replicated at different times with different library preparation protocols.

Overall study results and their limits: Zero-insertion analyses could be partly confounded by invariant T cells such as MAIT and iNKT, although diverse VJ usage argued against such confounding for most clonotypes. Compared with coincidental sharing between unrelated individuals, out-of-frame TCR alpha sequences shared between twins showed an excess of sequences with low generation probability. Conclusions relied on cross-sectional statistical analysis, since the same donors could not be followed over many years. Fewer insertions were carried by abundant cord blood beta clonotypes, a similar but weaker trend appeared in young adult naive repertoires, and no such trend appeared in memory repertoires. The excess sharing between twins in beta out-of-frame sequences was weaker because fewer shared sequences reduced the signal-to-noise ratio. Out-of-frame TCR alpha sharing in monozygotic twins was systematically underestimated by recombination models, whereas sharing between unrelated individuals was in agreement with the recombination models.

Library creation used 5' RACE. Sequencing took place on an Illumina HiSeq 2000. Template switching introduced a universal primer binding site; the final cDNA contained a unique molecular identifier, enabling accurate counting of TCR cDNA molecules. Specific primers in the conserved constant-segment region were used to synthesize first-strand cDNA for the TCR alpha and beta chains. To control for contamination, each cDNA library was double barcoded with a SMART-Mk sample barcode plus Illumina barcodes. TruSeq adapter sequences, together with Illumina sample barcodes, were added in two successive PCR steps. Sequencing of the TCR alpha and beta cDNA libraries was done on the Illumina HiSeq platform using custom primers. As for the original processing: MiGEC processed the raw reads to extract unique molecular identifiers, while MiXCR was used to determine the CDR3 positions. Recombination models were inferred per individual with the repgenHMM and IGoR tools using an EM algorithm. Shared clonotype analysis was performed with the tcR package in R, normalizing sharing by the product of cloneset sizes. To study raw recombination free of thymic and clonal selection effects, out-of-frame nonproductive sequences were analyzed. TCRdb handled the public reads itself, with Q25 trimming in fastp and clone calling in MiXCR, and kept productive beta chains. Rows are unified per CDR3 protein, each entry keeping the most common DNA and genes. The V and J calls were not made by the authors but by TCRdb's processing. This sample has more than 650,000 distinct CDR3 sequences in its table, and over 5% of those were observed once. The ten largest account for approximately 2% of the sample.

V ends up 4 bases short and J 9 bases short, with an unmatched junction base count of 10. CDR1 and CDR2 (MDHEN, SYDVKM) derive from the germline V gene. Measured from the cysteine to the phenylalanine, the CDR3 is 15 residues long. Only the CDR3 DNA is retained, 45 bases long and in frame from the first base. This clonotype was detected many times. No cognate antigen has been identified for it. No base qualities exist here, and no much larger clone lies one base off it. Every donor was a healthy Caucasian. Three unrelated non-twin adults were additionally sequenced: a male aged 18 to 29, a male aged 50 to 59 and a female aged 50 to 59. Using Miltenyi CD45RO+ enrichment and human naive T-cell isolation kits, memory (CD45RO+) and naive T cells were isolated from PBMC.

The rearrangement combines TRBV28 with TRBJ2-1; 9 junctional bases match TRBD1. Specimen: naive T cells sorted from blood. The cell subset or site label for this specimen denotes: cells isolated with a human naive T-cell isolation kit. This TCR derives from a man between 18 and 35 years old in good health. The DNA is TGTGCCAGCAGTTGGTCCGGGACAGGGCTCGGTGAGCAGTTCTTC. Its coded protein is CASSWSGTGLGEQFF.